The source of this T cell receptor beta chain is a study of T cell responses to AZD1222 COVID-19 vaccine. Remarks on this clone: Its antigen is still unknown.

Germline values: CDR1 LNHDA, CDR2 SQIVND (reference sequence). V dropped 4 bases and J dropped 4 bases, with 13 bases sitting between them. The CDR3 has 14 amino acids. Study observations and caveats: The donors showed a predominance of white British ancestry and of females, with possible underestimation of clonal diversity.

The assay was immunoSEQ multiplex PCR, and TCRdb's table has in-frame clones only and misses some. The repertoire holds some 39,000 clones, with roughly 87% as singletons. The sequence was obtained from an adult who received the AZD1222 COVID-19 vaccine. The sample consisted of peripheral blood, taken 28 days after the second AZD1222 dose. The chain carries TRBV19 and TRBJ1-2; no firm D call. For the CDR3, the DNA is TGTGCCAGTAGTACCCTGGACGGGTTCTATGGCTACACCTTC. It is translated as CASSTLDGFYGYTF.